These T cell receptor beta chains were read from a single sample in a study of blood T cell repertoires in COVID-19. Sequenced by immunoSEQ multiplex PCR; TCRdb stores in-frame clones only, minus some. This sample has fewer than 250,000 clones, with 80% to 90% found just once. Input material: PBMCs or T cells enriched from blood (not recorded which). These receptors were obtained from a young man in a cohort exposed to, infected with or recovered from COVID-19 (not recorded which). Each CDR3 is given with its conserved first and last residue. D genes are given only for firm matches. Clone size is given for some rows only: seen once, a few or many times, or a class if the clone is expanded.

V gene	J gene	CDR3 length	clone size	D gene	CDR3 DNA	CDR3 protein
TRBV24-1	TRBJ1-5	17	-	-	TGTGCCACCAGTGACTCATCGCAGGGGAACGGCAATCAGCCCCAGCATTTT	CATSDSSQGNGNQPQHF
TRBV10-3	TRBJ1-6	15	-	TRBD1	TGTGCCATCAGTGGGGACAGGTCGCATAATTCACCCCTCCACTTT	CAISGDRSHNSPLHF
TRBV27	TRBJ2-7	16	-	TRBD2	TGTGCCAGCAGGCCCCTAGGACTAGCGGGGAACTACGAGCAGTACTTC	CASRPLGLAGNYEQYF
TRBV15	TRBJ2-3	14	-	-	TGTGCCACCAGCAGAGTGGTAGTTTCGGATACGCAGTATTTT	CATSRVVVSDTQYF
TRBV18	TRBJ1-5	20	-	-	TGTGCCAGCTCCCGAGGAGGGCAGGGACTAGCGGCAGAACCCAATCAGCCCCAGCATTTT	CASSRGGQGLAAEPNQPQHF
TRBV18	TRBJ1-1	14	-	TRBD1	TGTGCCAGCTCAAGGGACAGTATGAACACTGAAGCTTTCTTT	CASSRDSMNTEAFF
TRBV15	TRBJ2-7	15	few	TRBD1	TGTGCCACCAGCAGTCGGAACAGGGGTTCCTACGAGCAGTACTTC	CATSSRNRGSYEQYF
TRBV11-2	TRBJ1-1	15	-	-	TGTGCCAGCAGCTTAGAGGGGGCGCTGGGCACTGAAGCTTTCTTT	CASSLEGALGTEAFF
TRBV4-1	TRBJ1-6	15	-	-	TGCGCCAGCAGCCAAGATTTCGCGGGCCTCCGCACCCTCCACTTT	CASSQDFAGLRTLHF
TRBV27	TRBJ2-1	19	-	-	TGTGCCAGCAGTCCGGTGGGGGGAGAATCGGGCTTTACCTACAATGAGCAGTTCTTC	CASSPVGGESGFTYNEQFF
TRBV7-8	TRBJ2-5	16	-	-	TGTGCCAGCAGCCCAGGCCTCCATCCTTTACAAGAGACCCAGTACTTC	CASSPGLHPLQETQYF
TRBV6-5	TRBJ1-2	15	-	TRBD1	TGTGCCAGCAGTCCGGACAGGGGATATAACTATGGCTACACCTTC	CASSPDRGYNYGYTF
TRBV19	TRBJ1-5	16	-	TRBD1	TGTGCCAGTAGATCCGCGGGGACAGGGGTGAATCAGCCCCAGCATTTT	CASRSAGTGVNQPQHF
TRBV2	TRBJ1-1	13	few	TRBD1	TGTGCCAGACGGGGTCAGGGGGTCACTGAAGCTTTCTTT	CARRGQGVTEAFF
TRBV14	TRBJ1-1	15	-	TRBD1	TGTGCCAGCAGCCATTGGGACAGCCCCTACACTGAAGCTTTCTTT	CASSHWDSPYTEAFF
TRBV19	TRBJ2-1	15	-	-	TGTGCCAGTAGTATCGGGGGAGGAGTAAGGCGGGAACAGTTCTTC	CASSIGGGVRREQFF
TRBV4-3	TRBJ1-6	17	-	-	TGCGCCAGCAGCCAAGGTGGCAGGCCGTCATATAATTCACCCCTCCACTTT	CASSQGGRPSYNSPLHF
TRBV6-5	TRBJ1-3	16	-	-	TGTGCCAGCAGTTACTCGTGGCAGATCTCTGGAAACACCATATATTTT	CASSYSWQISGNTIYF
TRBV25-1	TRBJ1-1	14	-	-	TGTGCCAGCAGCCCCCAAGCGTGGGGGGCTGAAGCTTTCTTT	CASSPQAWGAEAFF
TRBV27	TRBJ2-1	16	-	-	TGTGCCAGCAGTCTAAGGGGCAGTGCCTCCTACAATGAGCAGTTCTTC	CASSLRGSASYNEQFF
TRBV18	TRBJ2-2	14	-	-	TGTGCCAGCTCACCCCGTACGAACACCGGGGAGCTGTTTTTT	CASSPRTNTGELFF
TRBV27	TRBJ2-5	14	-	-	TGTGCCAGCAGCTCGGCCGGGGGAGGAGAGACCCAGTACTTC	CASSSAGGGETQYF
TRBV7-9	TRBJ1-4	11	-	-	TGTGCCAGCAGCCAGATAGAAAAACTGTTTTTT	CASSQIEKLFF
TRBV11-2	TRBJ2-4	17	-	TRBD2	TGTGCCAGCAGCTTGGGCGGGCTAGCGGCATCCAAAAACATTCAGTACTTC	CASSLGGLAASKNIQYF
TRBV7-9	TRBJ2-3	18	-	TRBD1	TGTGCCAGCAGCCTTAGACCGGGACAGGGTGGCCTCACAGATACGCAGTATTTT	CASSLRPGQGGLTDTQYF
TRBV28	TRBJ2-3	17	-	-	TGTGCCAGCAGTGTTTCTTTGGGCCGATGGGGCACAGATACGCAGTATTTT	CASSVSLGRWGTDTQYF
TRBV5-4	TRBJ2-4	16	-	-	TGTGCCAGCAGCCGGGGACTTGTGGGGGCCAAAAACATTCAGTACTTC	CASSRGLVGAKNIQYF
TRBV5-4	TRBJ2-1	16	-	-	TGTGCCAGCAGCTTGTCTGCTAGGATGGTGGACAATGAGCAGTTCTTC	CASSLSARMVDNEQFF
TRBV5-1	TRBJ1-4	15	-	-	TGCGCCAGCAGAACCCAGACAGGAACTAATGAAAAACTGTTTTTT	CASRTQTGTNEKLFF